This T cell receptor beta chain is drawn from a study of PD-L1 blockade in urothelial cancer. Germline CDR1 SNHLY, CDR2 FYNNEI. Trimming removed 6 bases from V and 16 bases from J; junction bases left unmatched: 16. This CDR3 comprises 14 residues. Time point of the sample: peripheral blood 6 weeks after treatment start. The data were produced by immunoSEQ multiplex PCR, yet TCRdb's version contains in-frame clones alone and is incomplete. The sample gives about 110,000 clones, approximately 90% of which show up once; approximately 3.5% is in the top ten. The TCR was taken from a man aged 60 to 75 with urothelial cancer. This chain connects TRBV2 to TRBJ2-1; TRBD2 aligns across 9 bases. The sample here was PBMCs, taken around atezolizumab (anti-PD-L1) treatment. CDR3: CASRPGLALESPFF. In nucleotides, the CDR3 is TGTGCCAGCAGGCCGGGACTAGCTCTCGAATCCCCTTTCTTC.